Listed below are T cell receptor beta chains from one sample, sequenced in a study of T cell changes during pregnancy in multiple sclerosis. TCRdb keeps only in-frame clones here, not all; method: immunoSEQ multiplex PCR. The sample carries roughly 84,000 clones, 85% to 95% recorded once. Here the sequenced sample was peripheral blood, taken in the third trimester of pregnancy. All receptors come from a female donor in good health, enrolled as a control in a pregnancy study. Each CDR3 is given with its conserved first and last residue. D genes are given only for firm matches. Clone size is shown for a subset of rows, as once, few, many or a class of expanded clone.

j_call,clone_size,d_call,v_call,cdr3_aa,cdr3_nt
TRBJ2-1,.,.,TRBV20-1,CSALRNEQFF,TGCAGTGCTCTGAGGAATGAGCAGTTCTTC
TRBJ1-1,.,.,TRBV18,CASSPQGMNTEAFF,TGTGCCAGCTCACCACAGGGGATGAACACTGAAGCTTTCTTT
TRBJ2-1,.,TRBD2,TRBV4-1,CASSQGRGSTYNEQFF,TGCGCCAGCAGCCAAGGACGCGGGAGCACCTACAATGAGCAGTTCTTC
TRBJ1-4,.,.,TRBV5-1,CASRRARSANEKLFF,TGCGCCAGCAGGAGAGCTCGTTCGGCTAATGAAAAACTGTTTTTT
TRBJ2-1,.,.,TRBV6-5,CASSSRDFEGQFF,TGTGCCAGCAGTTCCCGAGACTTTGAAGGGCAGTTCTTC
TRBJ2-6,.,TRBD1,TRBV28,CASSLPGTGSSGANVLTF,TGTGCCAGCAGTTTGCCCGGGACAGGGTCCTCTGGGGCCAACGTCCTGACTTTC
TRBJ2-1,.,TRBD1,TRBV6-5,CASRDRELNEQFF,TGTGCCAGCAGGGACAGGGAGCTCAATGAGCAGTTCTTC
TRBJ2-7,.,.,TRBV28,CASSPPFSTDYYEQYF,TGTGCCAGCAGTCCTCCTTTTTCGACGGACTACTACGAGCAGTACTTC
TRBJ2-5,.,.,TRBV28,CASSSTNRGQETQYF,TGTGCCAGCAGTTCGACAAACCGGGGCCAAGAGACCCAGTACTTC
TRBJ2-1,.,TRBD1,TRBV6-6,CAIGQGRDEQFF,TGTGCCATTGGACAGGGGAGAGATGAGCAGTTCTTC
TRBJ2-1,.,.,TRBV27,CASSGVYDNEQFF,TGTGCCAGCTCCGGAGTTTACGACAATGAGCAGTTCTTC
TRBJ2-3,.,TRBD1,TRBV6-5,CASSYTQGTTDTQYF,TGTGCCAGCAGTTACACACAGGGGACCACAGATACGCAGTATTTT
TRBJ2-3,.,.,TRBV25-1,CASSEKSSPLTDTQYF,TGTGCCAGCAGTGAAAAGAGTAGCCCCCTCACAGATACGCAGTATTTT
TRBJ1-4,.,.,TRBV29-1,CSVGVSNEKLFF,TGCAGCGTTGGAGTAAGCAATGAAAAACTGTTTTTT
TRBJ1-4,.,TRBD1,TRBV30,CAWSLSRTGRTGEKLFF,TGTGCCTGGAGCCTATCACGGACAGGACGCACGGGAGAAAAACTGTTTTTT
TRBJ2-3,.,.,TRBV2,CASTDYSDTQYF,TGTGCCAGCACCGACTACTCAGATACGCAGTATTTT
TRBJ1-1,.,TRBD1,TRBV7-9,CASSLTGDTEAFF,TGTGCCAGCAGCTTGACAGGGGATACTGAAGCTTTCTTT
TRBJ1-2,.,.,TRBV7-8,CASSQPGVYGYTF,TGTGCCAGCAGCCAACCGGGAGTCTATGGCTACACCTTC
TRBJ1-2,.,.,TRBV5-5,CASSFPGPVPYGYTF,TGTGCCAGCAGCTTCCCAGGCCCTGTCCCATATGGCTACACCTTC
TRBJ2-5,.,TRBD1,TRBV7-9,CASSREGTGVVETQYF,TGTGCCAGCAGCAGAGAGGGGACAGGGGTTGTGGAGACCCAGTACTTC
TRBJ1-3,.,TRBD1,TRBV18,CASSPGTDSGNTIYF,TGTGCCAGCTCACCGGGGACAGACTCTGGAAACACCATATATTTT
TRBJ1-5,.,.,TRBV4-1,CASSNEGAGSRNQPQHF,TGCGCCAGCAGCAACGAAGGAGCGGGGTCTAGGAATCAGCCCCAGCATTTT
TRBJ2-3,.,TRBD2,TRBV30,CACGTSGSLTQYF,TGTGCCTGCGGGACTAGCGGTAGCCTAACGCAGTATTTT
TRBJ2-1,once,.,TRBV6-5,CASSLGSRNEQFF,TGTGCCAGCTCTCTCGGCTCGAGGAATGAGCAGTTCTTC
TRBJ2-3,once,TRBD2,TRBV10-3,CASQREGPIDTQYF,TGTGCCTCCCAGCGGGAGGGCCCGATAGATACGCAGTATTTT
TRBJ2-1,.,TRBD2,TRBV27,CASSTFRTSAHNEQFF,TGTGCCAGCAGTACCTTCAGGACTAGCGCTCACAATGAGCAGTTCTTC
TRBJ2-5,.,.,TRBV5-6,CASLLLDRQETQYF,TGTGCCAGCTTATTACTTGACAGGCAAGAGACCCAGTACTTC
TRBJ1-4,.,.,TRBV7-2,CASSPQGGGGKLFF,TGTGCCAGCAGCCCCCAGGGCGGGGGTGGGAAACTGTTTTTT
TRBJ2-4,once,TRBD2,TRBV5-4,CASSLDLASGSRAKNIQYF,TGTGCCAGCAGCTTGGATTTGGCTAGCGGGAGCCGGGCCAAAAACATTCAGTACTTC
TRBJ2-1,.,TRBD1,TRBV6-5,CASSYRQGSSYNEQFF,TGTGCCAGCAGTTACCGACAGGGATCTAGCTACAATGAGCAGTTCTTC